This T cell receptor (beta chain) was identified during a study of cytomegalovirus exposure and HLA in healthy donors. Study outcomes and limitations: Data from an earlier analysis indicated that most TCR beta V segments were productive either about 90% or about 30% of the time.

Primers for the PCR totalled 60 Vbeta and 13 Jbeta. Repertoires were generated with immunoSEQ multiplex PCR, while TCRdb's copy carries only in-frame clones and drops some. Its listing shows some 41,000 clones. V was clipped by 4 bases and J by 4 bases; unmatched bases: 6. Germline CDR1 is SGHRS and CDR2 is YFSETQ. The CDR3 runs to 17 residues. As for this clone: What it recognizes is unknown.

The V gene is TRBV5-1, the J gene TRBJ2-2; TRBD2 aligns across 14 bases. The material sequenced was PBMCs. This clonotype was obtained from a male donor in good health and CMV-seronegative. This CDR3 is CASSAGLAGGVTGELFF. Here the CDR3 DNA reads TGCGCCAGCAGCGCCGGACTAGCGGGGGGAGTCACCGGGGAGCTGTTTTTT.